Listed below are T cell receptor beta chains from one sample, sequenced in a study of blood T cell repertoires in COVID-19. The assay was immunoSEQ multiplex PCR, and TCRdb's table has in-frame clones only and misses some. The data show 120,000 or so clones, around 84% seen once. What was sequenced was PBMCs or T cells enriched from blood (not recorded which). These receptors came from a woman in her 30s who had recovered from COVID-19. Each CDR3 is given with its conserved first and last residue. The D gene is left open where the match is weak. Only some rows state a clone size, as once, few, many or a class for expanded clones.

j_gene: TRBJ2-2; abundance: NA; d_gene: TRBD1; len: 16; v_gene: TRBV11-3; CDR3nt: TGTGCCAGCAGCTTAGGACAGGGTTGGAACACCGGGGAGCTGTTTTTT; CDR3aa: CASSLGQGWNTGELFF
j_gene: TRBJ2-3; abundance: NA; d_gene: TRBD1; len: 14; v_gene: TRBV30; CDR3nt: TGTGCCTGGAAAAGGACAGGGTTCACAGATACGCAGTATTTT; CDR3aa: CAWKRTGFTDTQYF
j_gene: TRBJ1-4; abundance: NA; d_gene: TRBD1; len: 15; v_gene: TRBV7-2; CDR3nt: TGTGCCAGCAGCTTCCGGGACAGGGCCTGGGAAAAACTGTTTTTT; CDR3aa: CASSFRDRAWEKLFF
j_gene: TRBJ1-1; abundance: NA; d_gene: NA; len: 13; v_gene: TRBV12-3/TRBV12-4; CDR3nt: TGTGCCAGCAGTCAAGACAGGCGGGCTGAAGCTTTCTTT; CDR3aa: CASSQDRRAEAFF
j_gene: TRBJ1-5; abundance: NA; d_gene: NA; len: 15; v_gene: TRBV2; CDR3nt: TGTGCCAGCAGTGAAAGAAGAGAGCGCGGTCAGCCCCAGCATTTT; CDR3aa: CASSERRERGQPQHF
j_gene: TRBJ2-1; abundance: NA; d_gene: NA; len: 16; v_gene: TRBV6-2/TRBV6-3; CDR3nt: TGTGCCAGCAGTTACGGAACAGTTGAGGGCACCAATGAGCAGTTCTTC; CDR3aa: CASSYGTVEGTNEQFF
j_gene: TRBJ2-1; abundance: NA; d_gene: NA; len: 12; v_gene: TRBV9; CDR3nt: TGTGCCAGCAGCTTACTAGGGAGTGAGCAGTTCTTC; CDR3aa: CASSLLGSEQFF
j_gene: TRBJ2-1; abundance: NA; d_gene: NA; len: 17; v_gene: TRBV5-8; CDR3nt: TGTGCCAGCAGCTTGGGCGCCGGGACTGCTGCGGGAAATGAGCAGTTCTTC; CDR3aa: CASSLGAGTAAGNEQFF
j_gene: TRBJ2-1; abundance: once; d_gene: TRBD1; len: 13; v_gene: TRBV6-6; CDR3nt: TGTGCCAGCAGGGGGACAGGGAACAATGAGCAGTTCTTC; CDR3aa: CASRGTGNNEQFF
j_gene: TRBJ2-7; abundance: NA; d_gene: NA; len: 14; v_gene: TRBV4-2; CDR3nt: TGTGCCAGCAGCCAAGGCCCAGGGAAGGACGAGCAGTACTTC; CDR3aa: CASSQGPGKDEQYF
j_gene: TRBJ2-7; abundance: NA; d_gene: NA; len: 14; v_gene: TRBV5-6; CDR3nt: TGTGCCAGCCGGGGCAGGGGCCGGTCCTACGAGCAGTACTTC; CDR3aa: CASRGRGRSYEQYF